The TCR beta chain described here comes from a study of radiotherapy plus CTLA-4 blockade in lung cancer. General study points: TCR clones from tumors expanded in blood after radiotherapy plus ipilimumab.

TCRdb keeps only in-frame clones here, not all; method: immunoSEQ multiplex PCR. Here the sample spans tens of thousands of clones, approximately 77% being singletons. The CDR3 loop spans 13 amino acids. Germline assignment: CDR1 SGDLS and CDR2 YYNGEE. The ends were cut back, 1 base at V and 11 bases at J, with 15 bases in the middle. In regard to this clone: The target antigen is unknown.

The specimen comprised peripheral blood, sampled from a patient treated with radiotherapy plus ipilimumab. The chain links TRBV9 to TRBJ1-1; D is unresolved. This sequence was found in a human donor with non-small cell lung cancer who had stable disease on radiotherapy plus ipilimumab. CDR3 nucleotide sequence: TGTGCCAGCAGCGTATCCCCAGGCGTTGGGGCTTTCTTT. Its translation: CASSVSPGVGAFF.